This passage covers 12 T cell receptor beta chains from one sample sequenced in a study of blood T cell repertoires in COVID-19. The method was immunoSEQ multiplex PCR; TCRdb's version includes in-frame clones alone and lacks a portion of them. The profile shows around 160,000 clones, 85% to 90% of them singletons. Sequencing was carried out using peripheral blood. These receptors all stem from a human donor in a cohort sampled during active COVID-19.

J is TRBJ2-2 and V is TRBV11-3, with D uncertain. This CDR3 has 13 amino acids. The germline CDR1 and CDR2 sequences are SGHNT and YENEEA. V was pared by 6 bases and J by 10 bases, with 15 bases between. CDR3 protein: CASSQSQAQELFF. The CDR3 DNA reads TGTGCCAGCAGTCAAAGCCAGGCCCAGGAGCTGTTTTTT.

The chain has TRBV9 and TRBJ2-3; TRBD2 matches at 10 bases. Germline assignment: CDR1 SGDLS and CDR2 YYNGEE. With 0 bases clipped from V and 5 bases from J, the junction kept 12 bases outside the gene matches. This CDR3 has 18 amino acids. CDR3 DNA: TGTGCCAGCAGCGTAGACGGGCGGGCTAGCGGGGGTAAAGATACGCAGTATTTT. Protein product: CASSVDGRASGGKDTQYF.

A few counts support this clone. An end of the junction differs from the germline gene, which may be a read error. The chain employs TRBV7-9 and TRBJ2-1; D is ambiguous. The germline CDR1 and CDR2 sequences are SEHNR and FQNEAQ (reference sequence). The CDR3 totals 8 residues. The CDR3 nucleotides read TGTGCCAGCCCCTATCGGGTCTTC. It encodes CASPYRVF.

This clone appeared a single time. At one of its ends the junction is not consistent with the germline gene, which may arise from a read error. The chain uses TRBV7-7 and TRBJ2-2, with TRBD1 identical over 7 bases. Germline CDR1 reads SSHAT; CDR2 reads FNYEAQ (reference sequence). CDR3 length equals 15 residues. The chain's CDR3 is CASSPTGFDTGELFF. Written as DNA, the CDR3 is TGTGCTAGCAGCCCGACAGGGTTCGACACCGGGGAGCTGTTTTTT.

CDR3 region: CASSQSSGTYEETQYF. The CDR3 nucleotides read TGCGCCAGCAGCCAATCTTCCGGGACTTACGAAGAGACCCAGTACTTC. The rearrangement uses TRBV4-1 and TRBJ2-5, with a weak D call TRBD2 (6 bases). The CDR3 runs 16 residues. Per germline, CDR1 MGHRA and CDR2 YSYEKL. The germline V and J ends were trimmed by 2 bases and 3 bases, with 16 bases remaining between them.

This sequence joins TRBV5-6 and TRBJ1-2, with TRBD1 matching over 7 bases. The CDR3 sequence is 15 residues long. Germline trimming cut 4 bases from V and 4 bases from J; bases unmatched to any gene: 10. Germline CDR1 SGHDT, CDR2 YYEEEE. The CDR3 coding sequence is TGTGCCAGCAGCGGAAGAGACAGGGATATCTATGGCTACACCTTC. It translates to CASSGRDRDIYGYTF.

The chain carries TRBV7-2 and TRBJ2-1; 9 nucleotides line up with TRBD2. The CDR3 sequence is 14 residues long. CDR1 SGHTA and CDR2 FQGNSA come from the germline V gene. V was pared by 3 bases and J by 4 bases, with 1 base of the junction left unmatched. In DNA, the CDR3 is TGTGCCAGCAGCTTTGGACTAGCGTACAATGAGCAGTTCTTC. Amino acid sequence: CASSFGLAYNEQFF.

This chain uses TRBV6-5 with TRBJ1-6; D is possibly TRBD1 (5 bases). Trimming took 0 bases from V and 10 from J, leaving 13 bases between them. The CDR3 extends over 15 amino acids. Germline values: CDR1 MNHEY, CDR2 SVGAGI. For the CDR3, the DNA is TGTGCCAGCAGTTACTCGTCCAGGGTGCACTCACCCCTCCACTTT. Its protein product is CASSYSSRVHSPLHF.

The V gene is TRBV7-9, the J gene TRBJ2-3; 8 positions agree with TRBD2. The trim removed 8 bases at V and 6 bases at J, leaving 13 bases unmatched. The CDR3 has 15 amino acids. Germline values: CDR1 SEHNR, CDR2 FQNEAQ (reference sequence). The DNA for the CDR3 is TGTGCCAGCTCGGGGGGGAGCTCCCGGGTTGATACGCAGTATTTT. It is translated as CASSGGSSRVDTQYF.

V and J are TRBV5-4 and TRBJ2-3; 11 bases map to TRBD2. CDR1 and CDR2 (germline): SGHNT, YYREEE (reference sequence). The CDR3 extends over 16 amino acids. The ends lost 3 bases at V and 6 bases at J; junction bases unmatched: 9. In nucleotides, the CDR3 is TGTGCCAGCAGCTCTCCGGGACTAGCGGTCGGCGATACGCAGTATTTT. It is translated as CASSSPGLAVGDTQYF.

The CDR3 sequence is CASSLGLAGGDNEQFF. The CDR3 DNA reads TGTGCCAGCAGCTTAGGGCTAGCGGGAGGGGACAATGAGCAGTTCTTC. This chain joins TRBV7-2 and TRBJ2-1; 12 bases map to TRBD2. Per germline, CDR1 SGHTA and CDR2 FQGNSA. The CDR3 spans 16 residues. Losses at the gene ends were 1 base for V and 5 bases for J; bases not matched to a gene: 3.

This chain links TRBV5-6 with TRBJ2-2, with D perhaps TRBD2 (6 bases). The CDR3 covers 14 residues. Germline loops: CDR1 SGHDT, CDR2 YYEEEE. V lost 5 bases, J lost 5 bases, and 13 bases lay in between. In DNA, the CDR3 is TGTGCCAGCAGAGGGCGGGGAAGAACCGGGGAGCTGTTTTTT. The encoded protein is CASRGRGRTGELFF.